A single sample gave rise to the 5 T cell receptor beta chains below, sequenced in a study of CD8+ T cells in alopecia areata. As the sequencing template, cDNA was produced by extracting RNA and reverse transcribing it. The repertoire was sequenced with immunoSEQ multiplex PCR; TCRdb's copy has only in-frame clones and lacks some. The repertoire includes about 97,000 clones, roughly two fifths of them detected once, and roughly 1.3% sits in the top ten. The sample consisted of CD4+ T cells sorted from blood. These receptors came from a human donor with alopecia areata.

This clone was counted between two and nine times. The chain combines TRBV30 with TRBJ2-2; D gene uncertain. Trimming stripped 3 bases from V and 1 base from J, with 6 bases between. The CDR3 contains 13 residues. Germline values: CDR1 GTSNPN, CDR2 SVGIG (reference sequence). CDR3 amino acids: CAWSPGNTGELFF. The CDR3 coding sequence is TGTGCCTGGAGCCCAGGGAACACCGGGGAGCTGTTTTTT.

The V gene is TRBV7-8, the J gene TRBJ1-2, with unresolved D. The CDR3 totals 12 residues. V was clipped by 1 base and J by 7 bases, with 7 bases between them. Germline V gene lookup returns CDR1 SGHVS and CDR2 FQNEAQ. As DNA, the CDR3 is TGTGCCAGCAGCTTAGTGGTTGCTGGCTACACCTTC. Residues: CASSLVVAGYTF.

The rearrangement links TRBV5-1 to TRBJ2-7; D ambiguous. CDR3 length: 13 amino acids. Trimming cost V 7 bases and J 3 bases, with 14 bases left between them. Germline-derived CDR1 and CDR2 are SGHRS and YFSETQ. CDR3 DNA: TGCGCCAGCGGCAACGGGCAGATCTACGAGCAGTACTTC. Residues: CASGNGQIYEQYF.

This clone was detected a few times. J is TRBJ1-1 and V is TRBV7-2; D uncertain. The length of the CDR3 is 11 residues. V was clipped by 3 bases and J by 4 bases, with 3 bases between them. Germline V lookup: CDR1 SGHTA, CDR2 FQGNSA. The CDR3 is CASSLVTEAFF. The CDR3 DNA reads as TGTGCCAGCAGCTTGGTCACTGAAGCTTTCTTT.

The chain has TRBV29-1 and TRBJ1-4; TRBD1 matches at 8 bases. CDR1 and CDR2 (germline): SQVTM, ANQGSEA. Losses at the gene ends were 4 bases for V and 5 bases for J; bases not matched to a gene: 6. The CDR3 length is 14 residues. The CDR3: CSVGWTGKNEKLFF. The CDR3 DNA follows: TGCAGCGTTGGGTGGACAGGGAAGAATGAAAAACTGTTTTTT.